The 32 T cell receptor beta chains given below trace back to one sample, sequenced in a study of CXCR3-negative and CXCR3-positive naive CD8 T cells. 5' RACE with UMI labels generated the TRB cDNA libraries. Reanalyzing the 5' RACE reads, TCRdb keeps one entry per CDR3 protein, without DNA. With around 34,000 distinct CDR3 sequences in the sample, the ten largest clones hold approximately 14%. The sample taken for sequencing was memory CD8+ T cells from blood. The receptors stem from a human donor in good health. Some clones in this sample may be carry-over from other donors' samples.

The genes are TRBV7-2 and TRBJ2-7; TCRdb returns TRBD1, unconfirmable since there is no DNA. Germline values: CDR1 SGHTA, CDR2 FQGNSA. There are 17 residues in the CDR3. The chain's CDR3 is CASSLVAGNDPAYEQYF.

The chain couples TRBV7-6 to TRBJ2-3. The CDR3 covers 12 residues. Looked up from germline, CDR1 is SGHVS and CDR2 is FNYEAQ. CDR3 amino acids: CASSSTVNTQYF.

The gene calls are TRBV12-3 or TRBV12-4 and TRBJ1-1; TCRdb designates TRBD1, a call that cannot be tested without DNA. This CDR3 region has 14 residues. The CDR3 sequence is CASSTRPGQLEAFF.

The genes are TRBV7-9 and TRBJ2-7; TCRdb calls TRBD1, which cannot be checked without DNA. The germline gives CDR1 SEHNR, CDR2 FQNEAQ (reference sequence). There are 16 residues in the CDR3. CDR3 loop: CASSSTLPGQHYEQYF.

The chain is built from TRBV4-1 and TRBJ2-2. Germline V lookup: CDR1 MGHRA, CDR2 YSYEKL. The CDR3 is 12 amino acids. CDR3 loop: CASSPIIGELFF.

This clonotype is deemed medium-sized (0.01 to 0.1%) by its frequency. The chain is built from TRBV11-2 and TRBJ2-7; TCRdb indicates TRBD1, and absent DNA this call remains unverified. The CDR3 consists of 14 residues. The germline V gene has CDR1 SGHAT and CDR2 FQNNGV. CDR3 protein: CASSLGQGSHEQYF.

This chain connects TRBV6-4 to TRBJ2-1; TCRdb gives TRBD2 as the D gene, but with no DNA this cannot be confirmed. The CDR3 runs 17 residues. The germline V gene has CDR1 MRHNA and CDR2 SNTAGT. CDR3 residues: CASSDSGSAGGQNEQFF.

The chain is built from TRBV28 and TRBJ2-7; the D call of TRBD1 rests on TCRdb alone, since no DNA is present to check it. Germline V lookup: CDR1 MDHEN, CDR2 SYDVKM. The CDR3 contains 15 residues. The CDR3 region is CASSLFGTGAYEQYF.

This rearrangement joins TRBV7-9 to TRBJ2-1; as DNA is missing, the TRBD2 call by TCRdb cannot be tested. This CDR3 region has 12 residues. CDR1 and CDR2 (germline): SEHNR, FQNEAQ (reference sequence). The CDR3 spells CASSLREDEQFF. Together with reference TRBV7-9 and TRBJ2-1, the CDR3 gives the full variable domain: DTGVSQNPRHKITKRGQNVTFRCDPISEHNRLYWYRQTLGQGPEFLTYFQNEAQLEKSRLLSDRFSAERPKGSFSTLEIQRTEQGDSAMYLCASSLREDEQFFGPGTRLTVL.

The CDR3 here is CASRVSGGALETQYF. The chain couples TRBV6-5 to TRBJ2-5; TCRdb indicates TRBD2, and absent DNA this call remains unverified. Germline lookup yields CDR1 MNHEY and CDR2 SVGAGI. This CDR3 region has 15 residues.

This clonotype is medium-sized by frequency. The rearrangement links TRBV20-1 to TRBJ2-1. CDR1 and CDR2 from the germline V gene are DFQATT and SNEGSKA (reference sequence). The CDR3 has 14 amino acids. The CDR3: CSASGESSYNEQFF.

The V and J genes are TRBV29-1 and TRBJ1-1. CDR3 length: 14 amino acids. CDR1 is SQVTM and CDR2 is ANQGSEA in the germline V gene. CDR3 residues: CSVVEGGEATEAFF.

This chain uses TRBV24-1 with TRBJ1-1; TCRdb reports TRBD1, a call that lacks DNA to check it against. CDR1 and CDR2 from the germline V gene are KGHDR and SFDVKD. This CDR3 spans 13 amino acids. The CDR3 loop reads CATSSGGYTEAFF.

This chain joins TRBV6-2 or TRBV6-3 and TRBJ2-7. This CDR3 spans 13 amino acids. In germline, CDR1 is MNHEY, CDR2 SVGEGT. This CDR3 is CASSYSELSEQYF.

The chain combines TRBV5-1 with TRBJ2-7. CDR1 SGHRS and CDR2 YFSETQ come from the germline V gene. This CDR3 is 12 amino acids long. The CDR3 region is CASSENSYEQYF.

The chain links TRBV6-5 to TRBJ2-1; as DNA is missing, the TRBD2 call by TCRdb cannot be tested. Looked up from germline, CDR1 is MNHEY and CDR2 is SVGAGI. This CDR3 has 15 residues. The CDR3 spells CASSRGLALVNEQFF.

CDR3 sequence: CASSNSGSYEQYF. The chain uses TRBV19 and TRBJ2-7; TCRdb's D call of TRBD2 is untestable without DNA. Germline V gene sequence: CDR1 LNHDA, CDR2 SQIVND (reference sequence). This CDR3 comprises 13 residues.

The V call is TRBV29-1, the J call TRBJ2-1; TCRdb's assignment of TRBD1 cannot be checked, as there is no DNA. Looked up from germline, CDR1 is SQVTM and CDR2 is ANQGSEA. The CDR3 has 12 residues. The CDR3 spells CSLGWRGNEQFF.

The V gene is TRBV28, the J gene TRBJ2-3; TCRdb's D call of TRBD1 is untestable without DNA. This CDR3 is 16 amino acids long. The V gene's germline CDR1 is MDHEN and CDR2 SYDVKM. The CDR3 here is CASSLFSGANTDTQYF.

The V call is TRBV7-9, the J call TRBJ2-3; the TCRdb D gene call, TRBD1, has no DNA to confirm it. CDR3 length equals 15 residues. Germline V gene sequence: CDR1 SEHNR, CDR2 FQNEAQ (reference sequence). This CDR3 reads CASSYRGRSTDTQYF.

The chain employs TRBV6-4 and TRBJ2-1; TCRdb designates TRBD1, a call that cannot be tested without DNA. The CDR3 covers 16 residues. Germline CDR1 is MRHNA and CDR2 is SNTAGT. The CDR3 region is CASSPSGGGEGNEQFF.

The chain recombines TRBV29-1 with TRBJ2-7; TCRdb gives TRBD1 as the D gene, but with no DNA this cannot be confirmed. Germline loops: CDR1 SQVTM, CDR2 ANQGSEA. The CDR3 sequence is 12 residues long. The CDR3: CSVRPDSSVQYF.

The CDR3 loop is CASSLGVTGSGYTF. This chain links TRBV5-6 with TRBJ1-2; there is no DNA to check the TCRdb D call of TRBD1. This CDR3 has 14 amino acids. The germline V gene encodes CDR1 SGHDT and CDR2 YYEEEE. The entire variable domain, with the rest obtained from reference TRBV5-6 and TRBJ1-2, is as follows: DAGVTQSPTHLIKTRGQQVTLRCSPKSGHDTVSWYQQALGQGPQFIFQYYEEEERQRGNFPDRFSGHQFPNYSSELNVNALLLGDSALYLCASSLGVTGSGYTFGSGTRLTVV.

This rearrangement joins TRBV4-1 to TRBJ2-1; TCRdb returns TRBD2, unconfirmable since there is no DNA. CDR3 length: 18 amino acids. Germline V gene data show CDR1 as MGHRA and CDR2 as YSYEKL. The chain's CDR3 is CASSQQTAGGLSIHEQFF.

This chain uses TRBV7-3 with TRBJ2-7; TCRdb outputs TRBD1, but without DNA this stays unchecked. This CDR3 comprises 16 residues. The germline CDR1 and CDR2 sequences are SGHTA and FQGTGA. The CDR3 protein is CASSPGPSGAIYEQYF.

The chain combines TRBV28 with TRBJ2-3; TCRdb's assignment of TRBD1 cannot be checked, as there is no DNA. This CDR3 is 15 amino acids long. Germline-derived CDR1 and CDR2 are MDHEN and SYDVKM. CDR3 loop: CASPPPGVVGDTQYF.

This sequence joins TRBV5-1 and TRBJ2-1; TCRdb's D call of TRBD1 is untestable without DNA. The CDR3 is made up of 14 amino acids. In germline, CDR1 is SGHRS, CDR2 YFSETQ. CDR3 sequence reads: CANSLAGGWDEQFF.

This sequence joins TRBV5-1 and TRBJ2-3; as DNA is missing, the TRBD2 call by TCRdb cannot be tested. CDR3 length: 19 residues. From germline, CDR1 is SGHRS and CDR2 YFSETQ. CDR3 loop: CASSLADDVLAGVPDTQYF.

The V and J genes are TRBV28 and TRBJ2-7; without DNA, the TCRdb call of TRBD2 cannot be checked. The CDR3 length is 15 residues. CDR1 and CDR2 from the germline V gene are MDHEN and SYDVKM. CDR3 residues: CASSLFSAVGYEQYF.

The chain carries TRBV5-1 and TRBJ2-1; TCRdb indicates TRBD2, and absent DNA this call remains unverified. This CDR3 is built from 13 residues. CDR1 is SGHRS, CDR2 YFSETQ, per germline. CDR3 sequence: CASSPGLVLEQFF.

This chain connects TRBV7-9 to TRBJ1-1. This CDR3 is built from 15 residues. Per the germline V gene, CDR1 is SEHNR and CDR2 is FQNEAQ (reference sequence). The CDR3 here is CASSLSLSAGTEAFF. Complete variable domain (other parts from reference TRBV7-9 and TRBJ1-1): DTGVSQNPRHKITKRGQNVTFRCDPISEHNRLYWYRQTLGQGPEFLTYFQNEAQLEKSRLLSDRFSAERPKGSFSTLEIQRTEQGDSAMYLCASSLSLSAGTEAFFGQGTRLTVV.

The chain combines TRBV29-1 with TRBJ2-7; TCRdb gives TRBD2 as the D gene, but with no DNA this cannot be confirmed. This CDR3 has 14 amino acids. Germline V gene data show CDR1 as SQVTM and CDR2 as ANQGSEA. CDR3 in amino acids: CSVEGGRGAYEQYF.